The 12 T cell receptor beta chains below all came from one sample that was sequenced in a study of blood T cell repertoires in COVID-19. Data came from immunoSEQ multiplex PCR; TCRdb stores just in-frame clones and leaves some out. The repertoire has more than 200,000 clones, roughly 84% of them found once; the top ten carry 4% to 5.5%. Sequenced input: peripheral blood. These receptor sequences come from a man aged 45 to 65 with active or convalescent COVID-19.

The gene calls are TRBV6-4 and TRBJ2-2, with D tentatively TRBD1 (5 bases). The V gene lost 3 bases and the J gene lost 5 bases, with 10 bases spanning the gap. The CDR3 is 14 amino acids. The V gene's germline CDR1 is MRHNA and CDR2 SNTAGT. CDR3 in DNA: TGTGCCAGCAGTGAGACGACAGCTACCGGGGAGCTGTTTTTT. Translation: CASSETTATGELFF.

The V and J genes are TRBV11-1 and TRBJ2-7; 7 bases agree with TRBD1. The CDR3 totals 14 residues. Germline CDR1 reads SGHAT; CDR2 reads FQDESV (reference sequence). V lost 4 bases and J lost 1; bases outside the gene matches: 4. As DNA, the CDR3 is TGTGCCAGCAGCTATACGACAGGGTCCTACGAGCAGTACTTC. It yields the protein CASSYTTGSYEQYF.

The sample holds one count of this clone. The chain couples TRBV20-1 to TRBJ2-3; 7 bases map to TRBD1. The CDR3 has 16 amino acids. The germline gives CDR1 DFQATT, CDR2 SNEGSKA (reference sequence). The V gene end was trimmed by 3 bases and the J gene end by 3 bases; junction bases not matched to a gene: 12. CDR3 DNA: TGCAGTGCTAGTGGGACAGATGAGGCTAGGACAGATACGCAGTATTTT. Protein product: CSASGTDEARTDTQYF.

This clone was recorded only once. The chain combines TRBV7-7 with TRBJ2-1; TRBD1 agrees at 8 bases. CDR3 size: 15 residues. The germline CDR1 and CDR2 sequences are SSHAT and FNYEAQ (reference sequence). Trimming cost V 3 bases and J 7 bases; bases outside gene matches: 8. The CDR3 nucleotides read TGTGCCAGCAGCTTGTCAAGGACAGGGTCGAATGAGCAGTTCTTC. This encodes CASSLSRTGSNEQFF. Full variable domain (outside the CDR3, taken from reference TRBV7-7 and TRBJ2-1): GAGVSQSPRYKVTKRGQDVTLRCDPISSHATLYWYQQALGQGPEFLTYFNYEAQPDKSGLPSDRFSAERPEGSISTLTIQRTEQRDSAMYRCASSLSRTGSNEQFFGPGTRLTVL.

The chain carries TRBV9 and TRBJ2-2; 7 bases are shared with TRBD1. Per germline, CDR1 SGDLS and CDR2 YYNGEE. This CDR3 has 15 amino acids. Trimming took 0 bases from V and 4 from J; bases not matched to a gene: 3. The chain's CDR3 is CASSVGSGGTGELFF. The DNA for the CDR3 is TGTGCCAGCAGCGTAGGGTCAGGGGGCACCGGGGAGCTGTTTTTT.

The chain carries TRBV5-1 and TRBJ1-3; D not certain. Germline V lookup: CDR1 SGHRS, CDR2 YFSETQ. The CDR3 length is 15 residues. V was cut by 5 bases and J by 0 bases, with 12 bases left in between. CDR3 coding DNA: TGCGCCAGCAGTCCCGACACCTACTCTGGAAACACCATATATTTT. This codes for CASSPDTYSGNTIYF. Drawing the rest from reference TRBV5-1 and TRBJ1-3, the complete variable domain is KAGVTQTPRYLIKTRGQQVTLSCSPISGHRSVSWYQQTPGQGLQFLFEYFSETQRNKGNFPGRFSGRQFSNSRSEMNVSTLELGDSALYLCASSPDTYSGNTIYFGEGSWLTVV.

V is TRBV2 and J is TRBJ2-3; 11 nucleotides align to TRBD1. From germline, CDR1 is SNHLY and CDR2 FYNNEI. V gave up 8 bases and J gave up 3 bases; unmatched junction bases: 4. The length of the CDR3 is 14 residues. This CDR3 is CASGTGGGTDTQYF. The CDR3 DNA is TGTGCCAGCGGGACAGGGGGGGGTACAGATACGCAGTATTTT.

CDR3 nucleotides: TGTGCCAGCAGCGTAGGTGGAAGGGGACTAGGGGACACCGGGGAGCTGTTTTTT. Residues: CASSVGGRGLGDTGELFF. The chain is built from TRBV9 and TRBJ2-2, with TRBD2 identical over 8 bases. This CDR3 spans 18 amino acids. Germline-derived CDR1 and CDR2 are SGDLS and YYNGEE. J was trimmed by 3 bases and V by 0 bases; bases with no gene match: 10.

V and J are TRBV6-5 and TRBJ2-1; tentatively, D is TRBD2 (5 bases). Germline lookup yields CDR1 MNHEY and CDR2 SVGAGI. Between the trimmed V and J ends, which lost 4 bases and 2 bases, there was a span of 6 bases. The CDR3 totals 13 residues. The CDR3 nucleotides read TGTGCCAGCAGTTCCGGGACCTACAATGAGCAGTTCTTC. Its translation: CASSSGTYNEQFF.

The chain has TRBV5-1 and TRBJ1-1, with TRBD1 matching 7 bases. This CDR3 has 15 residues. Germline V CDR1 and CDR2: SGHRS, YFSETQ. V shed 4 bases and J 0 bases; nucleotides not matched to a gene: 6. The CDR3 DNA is TGCGCCAGCAGCCCCGGGGACAGCTTGAACACTGAAGCTTTCTTT. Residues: CASSPGDSLNTEAFF.

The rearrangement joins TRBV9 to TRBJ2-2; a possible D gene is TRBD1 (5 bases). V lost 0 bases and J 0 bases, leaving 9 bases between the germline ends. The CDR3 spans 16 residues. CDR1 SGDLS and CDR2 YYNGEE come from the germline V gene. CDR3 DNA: TGTGCCAGCAGCGTAGGCCGACAGACGAACACCGGGGAGCTGTTTTTT. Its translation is CASSVGRQTNTGELFF. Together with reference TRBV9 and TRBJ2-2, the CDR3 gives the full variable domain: DSGVTQTPKHLITATGQRVTLRCSPRSGDLSVYWYQQSLDQGLQFLIQYYNGEERAKGNILERFSAQQFPDLHSELNLSSLELGDSALYFCASSVGRQTNTGELFFGEGSRLTVL.

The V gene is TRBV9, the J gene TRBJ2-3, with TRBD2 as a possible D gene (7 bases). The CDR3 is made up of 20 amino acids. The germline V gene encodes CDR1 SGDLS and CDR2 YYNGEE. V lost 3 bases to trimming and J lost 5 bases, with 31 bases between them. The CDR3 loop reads CASSASPLGGAGGGEDTQYF. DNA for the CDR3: TGTGCCAGCAGCGCGTCCCCCCTGGGGGGGGCGGGTGGCGGGGAAGATACGCAGTATTTT.